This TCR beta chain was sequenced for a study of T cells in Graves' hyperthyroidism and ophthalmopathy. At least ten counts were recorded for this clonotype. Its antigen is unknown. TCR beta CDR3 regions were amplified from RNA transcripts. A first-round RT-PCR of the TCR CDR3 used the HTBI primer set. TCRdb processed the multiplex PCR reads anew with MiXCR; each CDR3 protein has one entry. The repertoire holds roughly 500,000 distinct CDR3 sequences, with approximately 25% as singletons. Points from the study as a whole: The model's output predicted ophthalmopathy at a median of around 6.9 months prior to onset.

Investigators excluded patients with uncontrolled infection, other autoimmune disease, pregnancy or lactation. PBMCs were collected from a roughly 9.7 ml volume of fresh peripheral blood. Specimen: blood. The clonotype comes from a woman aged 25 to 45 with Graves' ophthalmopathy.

The CDR3 nucleotides are TGTGCTTTAGGGTCAGAGGAGACCCAGAGCTACACCTTC. Its translation is CALGSEETQSYTF. The chain couples TRBV10-3 to TRBJ1-2; D unresolved. The CDR3 sequence is 13 residues long. Germline CDR1 and CDR2: ENHRY and SYGVKD.